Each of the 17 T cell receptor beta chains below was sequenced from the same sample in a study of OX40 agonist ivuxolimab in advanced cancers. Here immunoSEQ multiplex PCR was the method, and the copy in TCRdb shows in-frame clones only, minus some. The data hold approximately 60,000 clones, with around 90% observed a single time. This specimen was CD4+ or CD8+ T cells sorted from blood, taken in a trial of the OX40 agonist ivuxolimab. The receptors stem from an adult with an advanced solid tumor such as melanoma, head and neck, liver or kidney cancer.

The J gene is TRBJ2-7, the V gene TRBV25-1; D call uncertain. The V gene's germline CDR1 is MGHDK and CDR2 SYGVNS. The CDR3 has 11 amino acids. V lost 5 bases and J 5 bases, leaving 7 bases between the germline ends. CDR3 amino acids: CASSRLDEQYF. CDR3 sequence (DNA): TGTGCCAGCAGTCGACTGGACGAGCAGTACTTC.

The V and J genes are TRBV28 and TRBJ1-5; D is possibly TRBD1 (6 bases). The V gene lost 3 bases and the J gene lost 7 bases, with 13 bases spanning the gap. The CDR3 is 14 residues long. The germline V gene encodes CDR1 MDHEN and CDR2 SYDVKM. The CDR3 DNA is TGTGCCAGCAGTTTGGTAGGGGGAAAGCAGCCCCAGCATTTT. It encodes CASSLVGGKQPQHF.

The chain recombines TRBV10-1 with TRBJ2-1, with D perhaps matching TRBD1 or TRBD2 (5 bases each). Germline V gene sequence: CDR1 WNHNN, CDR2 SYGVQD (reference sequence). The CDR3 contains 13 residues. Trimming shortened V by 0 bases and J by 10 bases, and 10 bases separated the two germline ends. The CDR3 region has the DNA TGCGCCAGCAGTGAGTCGGGGGTCCGGGAGCAGTTCTTC. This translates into CASSESGVREQFF.

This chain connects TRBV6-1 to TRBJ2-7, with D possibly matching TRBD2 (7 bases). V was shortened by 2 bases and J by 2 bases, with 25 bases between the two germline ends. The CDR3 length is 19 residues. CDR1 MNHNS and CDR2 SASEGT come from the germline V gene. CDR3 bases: TGTGCCAGCAGTGAATTGGTGGGGGGGGCCCCGACTAGCCCCTACGAGCAGTACTTC. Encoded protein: CASSELVGGAPTSPYEQYF.

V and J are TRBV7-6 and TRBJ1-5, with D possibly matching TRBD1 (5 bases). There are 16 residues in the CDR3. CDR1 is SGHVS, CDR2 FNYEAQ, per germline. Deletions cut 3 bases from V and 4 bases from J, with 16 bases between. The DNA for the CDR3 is TGTGCCAGCAGCTTGGGTGCCCAGGGAGGGAATCAGCCCCAGCATTTT. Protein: CASSLGAQGGNQPQHF.

The CDR3 loop reads CASSFGSPNEQFF. In DNA, the CDR3 is TGTGCCAGCAGTTTCGGTAGCCCCAATGAGCAGTTCTTC. The chain uses TRBV27 and TRBJ2-1; no clear D. CDR1 and CDR2 from the germline V gene are MNHEY and SMNVEV (reference sequence). With 3 bases removed from V and 6 bases from J, the gap between germline ends came to 9 bases. There are 13 residues in the CDR3.

The CDR3 nucleotides are TGCGCCAGCAGCTTGGCAGGACAGGGTAGTCAGCCCCAGCATTTT. Translating it yields CASSLAGQGSQPQHF. The gene calls are TRBV5-1 and TRBJ1-5; 8 bases line up with TRBD1. Germline assignment: CDR1 SGHRS and CDR2 YFSETQ. The CDR3 extends over 15 amino acids. J gave up 6 bases and V 0 bases, and 5 bases lay outside the gene matches. The full variable domain, in which reference TRBV5-1 and TRBJ1-5 provide the parts outside the CDR3, is KAGVTQTPRYLIKTRGQQVTLSCSPISGHRSVSWYQQTPGQGLQFLFEYFSETQRNKGNFPGRFSGRQFSNSRSEMNVSTLELGDSALYLCASSLAGQGSQPQHFGDGTRLSIL.

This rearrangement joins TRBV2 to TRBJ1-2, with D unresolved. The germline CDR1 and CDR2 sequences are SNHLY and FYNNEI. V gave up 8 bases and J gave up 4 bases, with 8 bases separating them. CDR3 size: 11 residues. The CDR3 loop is CASRQIYGYTF. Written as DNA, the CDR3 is TGTGCCAGCCGGCAGATCTATGGCTACACCTTC.

The CDR3 here is CASSLGSSGSGEQYF. The DNA of the CDR3 is TGTGCCAGCAGCTTAGGATCTAGCGGGAGCGGCGAGCAGTACTTC. J is TRBJ2-7 and V is TRBV7-2, with 10 bases lining up with TRBD2. The junction had 6 bases not matched to a gene; V was cut back by 1 base and J by 6 bases. The CDR3 runs to 15 residues. The germline V gene has CDR1 SGHTA and CDR2 FQGNSA.

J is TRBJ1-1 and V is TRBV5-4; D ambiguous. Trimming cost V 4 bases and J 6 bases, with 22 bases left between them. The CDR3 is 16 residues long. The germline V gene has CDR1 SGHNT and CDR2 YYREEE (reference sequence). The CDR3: CASSPPGRGEWAEAFF. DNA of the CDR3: TGTGCCAGCAGCCCCCCAGGCAGAGGTGAATGGGCTGAAGCTTTCTTT.

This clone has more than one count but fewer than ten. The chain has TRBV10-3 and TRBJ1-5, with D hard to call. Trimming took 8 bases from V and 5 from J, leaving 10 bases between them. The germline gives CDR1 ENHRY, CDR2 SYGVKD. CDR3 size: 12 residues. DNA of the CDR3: TGTGCCATCGGCCAACAAGATCAGCCCCAGCATTTT. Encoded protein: CAIGQQDQPQHF.

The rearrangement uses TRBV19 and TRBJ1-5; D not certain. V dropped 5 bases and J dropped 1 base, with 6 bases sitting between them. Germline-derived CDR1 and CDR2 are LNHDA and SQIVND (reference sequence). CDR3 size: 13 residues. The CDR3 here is CASSLKSNQPQHF. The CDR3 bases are TGTGCCAGTAGTCTTAAAAGCAATCAGCCCCAGCATTTT.

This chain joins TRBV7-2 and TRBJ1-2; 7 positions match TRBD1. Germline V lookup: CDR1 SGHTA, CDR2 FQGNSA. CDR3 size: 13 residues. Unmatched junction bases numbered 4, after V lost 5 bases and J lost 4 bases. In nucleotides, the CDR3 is TGTGCCAGCAGCATGACAGGGAGCTATGGCTACACCTTC. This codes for CASSMTGSYGYTF.

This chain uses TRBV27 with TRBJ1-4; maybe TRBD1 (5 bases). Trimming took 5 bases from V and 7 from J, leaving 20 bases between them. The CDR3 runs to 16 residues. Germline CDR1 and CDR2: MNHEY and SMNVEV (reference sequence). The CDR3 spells CASSPKRRGSSEKLFF. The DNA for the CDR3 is TGTGCCAGCAGTCCAAAGAGGCGGGGGTCGAGTGAAAAACTGTTTTTT.

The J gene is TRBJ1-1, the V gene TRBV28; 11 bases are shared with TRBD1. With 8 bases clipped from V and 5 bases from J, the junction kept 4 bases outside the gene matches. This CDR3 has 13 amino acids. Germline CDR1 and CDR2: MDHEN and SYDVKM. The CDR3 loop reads CASHWDRGTEAFF. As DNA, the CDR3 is TGTGCCAGCCACTGGGACAGGGGGACTGAAGCTTTCTTT.

The CDR3 nucleotides read TGTGCCAGCAGCGTGTTAGCGGAGTTATCCGGGGAGCTGTTTTTT. Translating it yields CASSVLAELSGELFF. The chain recombines TRBV9 with TRBJ2-2; weak D call: TRBD2 (6 bases). V was clipped by 2 bases and J by 6 bases, with 14 bases between them. The CDR3 is made up of 15 amino acids. The germline CDR1 and CDR2 sequences are SGDLS and YYNGEE.

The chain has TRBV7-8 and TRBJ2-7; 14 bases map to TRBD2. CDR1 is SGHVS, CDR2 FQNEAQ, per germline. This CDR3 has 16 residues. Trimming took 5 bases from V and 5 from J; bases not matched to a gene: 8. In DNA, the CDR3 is TGTGCCAGCAGCATCCGACTAGCGGGAGGGTGGGACGAGCAGTACTTC. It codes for CASSIRLAGGWDEQYF.